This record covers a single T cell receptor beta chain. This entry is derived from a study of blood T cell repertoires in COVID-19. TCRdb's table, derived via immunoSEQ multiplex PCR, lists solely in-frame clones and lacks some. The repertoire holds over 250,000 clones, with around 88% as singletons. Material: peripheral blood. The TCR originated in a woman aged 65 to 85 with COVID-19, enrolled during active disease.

The DNA for the CDR3 is TGTGCCAGCAGCTTGCTAACGGGACTTTACAATGAGCAGTTCTTC. Translated, it gives CASSLLTGLYNEQFF. The chain employs TRBV13 and TRBJ2-1; TRBD2 is a possible D gene (6 bases). The germline V and J ends were trimmed by 3 bases and 4 bases, with 13 bases remaining between them. The CDR3 loop spans 15 amino acids. Germline V CDR1 and CDR2: PRHDT, FYEKMQ (reference sequence).